The clone carrying this T cell receptor (beta chain) was seen a handful of times. This entry is derived from a study of T cells in Graves' hyperthyroidism and ophthalmopathy. Stable disease denoted Graves' hyperthyroidism without ophthalmopathy progression within 18 months. Criteria for exclusion of patients were uncontrolled infection, other autoimmune disease, pregnancy or lactation. This sample holds PBMCs from under 11 ml fresh peripheral blood. RNA transcripts yielded amplified TCR beta CDR3 regions. Primed by the HTBI set, a first-round RT-PCR was run on the TCR CDR3. TCRdb re-derived calls from the multiplex PCR reads in MiXCR, one entry per CDR3 protein. The sample carries 300,000 or so distinct CDR3 sequences, roughly 23% recorded once. The ends were cut back, 2 bases at V and 0 bases at J, with 13 bases in the middle. There are 16 residues in the CDR3.

J is TRBJ1-2 and V is TRBV12-3 or TRBV12-4; the D is unclear. The sample comprised blood. The source of this sequence is a woman between 50 and 59 years old with Graves' hyperthyroidism. The CDR3 DNA reads TGTGCCAGCAGTTTATTGGCCCCTGGCCCTAACTATGGCTACACCTTC. Its protein is CASSLLAPGPNYGYTF.